This passage covers 23 T cell receptor beta chains from one sample sequenced in a study of T cell responses to AZD1222 COVID-19 vaccine. TCRdb's copy holds only in-frame clones and misses some; the assay was immunoSEQ multiplex PCR. The sample consists of some 140,000 clones, about 88% of them appearing once. The specimen comprised peripheral blood, sampled on day 0 of AZD1222 vaccination. The receptor source for this set is an adult in good health.

The gene calls are TRBV14 and TRBJ1-2; D call uncertain. This CDR3 contains 12 residues. Germline V gives CDR1 SGHDN, CDR2 FVKESK. The V and J ends lost 1 base and 8 bases respectively, with 8 bases between them. The CDR3: CASSQAAGGYTF. DNA of the CDR3: TGTGCCAGCAGCCAAGCGGCTGGGGGCTACACCTTC.

V and J are TRBV27 and TRBJ1-6; 8 bases are shared with TRBD1. Germline lookup yields CDR1 MNHEY and CDR2 SMNVEV (reference sequence). This CDR3 spans 14 amino acids. The J segment lost 7 bases and the V segment lost 5 bases, leaving 4 bases of the junction unmatched. The CDR3 spells CASSTGQGNSPLHF. CDR3 coding DNA: TGTGCCAGCAGTACAGGACAGGGAAATTCACCCCTCCACTTT.

The chain recombines TRBV18 with TRBJ1-2; 8 bases are shared with TRBD1. V lost 6 bases to trimming and J lost 4 bases; unmatched junction nucleotides: 13. The germline CDR1 and CDR2 sequences are KGHSH and LQKENI. The CDR3 runs 16 residues. This CDR3 is CASSPGTGPGGYGYTF. CDR3 nucleotide sequence: TGTGCCAGCTCGCCCGGGACAGGCCCCGGGGGCTATGGCTACACCTTC. The full variable domain, its missing parts supplied by reference TRBV18 and TRBJ1-2, is NAGVMQNPRHLVRRRGQEARLRCSPMKGHSHVYWYRQLPEEGLKFMVYLQKENIIDESGMPKERFSAEFPKEGPSILRIQQVVRGDSAAYFCASSPGTGPGGYGYTFGSGTRLTVV.

The rearrangement uses TRBV11-2 and TRBJ2-7; D unresolved. Trimming left V 5 bases short and J 9 bases short, with 11 bases between. The CDR3 loop spans 11 amino acids. In germline, CDR1 is SGHAT, CDR2 FQNNGV. This CDR3 is CASSPGTLQYF. CDR3 sequence (DNA): TGTGCCAGCAGCCCAGGTACTCTGCAGTACTTC.

This clone appeared a single time. The CDR3 DNA reads TGTGCCAGCAGCGTATCCTCTGGGGCCAACGTCCTGACTTTC. Amino acids: CASSVSSGANVLTF. J is TRBJ2-6 and V is TRBV9; D not certain. The CDR3 consists of 14 residues. V was pared by 1 base and J by 0 bases, with 2 bases between. Looked up from germline, CDR1 is SGDLS and CDR2 is YYNGEE.

The rearrangement uses TRBV2 and TRBJ1-5, with 7 bases lining up with TRBD1. Trimming took 6 bases from V and 6 from J; bases not matched to a gene: 11. The germline gives CDR1 SNHLY, CDR2 FYNNEI. This CDR3 contains 15 residues. The CDR3 sequence is CASRGRQGGSQPQHF. In DNA form, the CDR3 reads TGTGCCAGCAGGGGCCGACAGGGCGGTTCTCAGCCCCAGCATTTT.

This sequence joins TRBV5-1 and TRBJ2-7; D is ambiguous. Germline loops: CDR1 SGHRS, CDR2 YFSETQ. This CDR3 has 14 amino acids. Trimming took off 6 bases at V and 0 bases at J, with 13 bases between the two ends. CDR3 loop: CASTAEIASYEQYF. The DNA of the CDR3 is TGCGCCAGCACCGCGGAAATCGCCTCCTACGAGCAGTACTTC.

As regards this clone: The same CDR3 is also encoded by other DNA sequences in this sample. The gene calls are TRBV5-1 and TRBJ1-3, with D tentatively TRBD1 (6 bases). The CDR3 contains 14 residues. V was cut by 4 bases and J by 0 bases, with 8 bases left in between. From germline, CDR1 is SGHRS and CDR2 YFSETQ. CDR3 protein: CASSPDSSGNTIYF. Here the CDR3 DNA reads TGCGCCAGCAGCCCGGACAGCTCTGGAAACACCATATATTTT.

The rearrangement joins TRBV19 to TRBJ1-4; D may be TRBD1 (5 bases). The germline V and J ends were trimmed by 3 bases and 5 bases, with 7 bases remaining between them. In germline, CDR1 is LNHDA, CDR2 SQIVND (reference sequence). This CDR3 region has 13 residues. The CDR3 reads CASSMRGNEKLFF. The CDR3, as DNA: TGTGCCAGTAGTATGAGGGGAAATGAAAAACTGTTTTTT.

The rearrangement links TRBV9 to TRBJ2-1, with D perhaps TRBD2 (6 bases). Per germline, CDR1 SGDLS and CDR2 YYNGEE. Trimming shortened V by 3 bases and J by 4 bases, and 17 bases separated the two germline ends. The CDR3 is made up of 16 amino acids. CDR3 protein: CASSGTVGGSYNEQFF. The DNA of the CDR3 is TGTGCCAGCAGCGGGACTGTGGGGGGATCTTACAATGAGCAGTTCTTC.

This rearrangement joins TRBV9 to TRBJ1-6, with a weak D call TRBD1 (6 bases). The CDR3 sequence is 15 residues long. Trimming shortened V by 2 bases and J by 7 bases, and 13 bases separated the two germline ends. In germline, CDR1 is SGDLS, CDR2 YYNGEE. The chain's CDR3 is CASSVGGLGNSPLHF. In nucleotides, the CDR3 is TGTGCCAGCAGCGTCGGGGGCTTGGGGAATTCACCCCTCCACTTT.

This rearrangement joins TRBV3-1 (or the pseudogene TRBV3-2) to TRBJ2-7, with 12 bases identical to TRBD2. V dropped 2 bases and J dropped 1; count of bases not matched to a gene: 3. CDR1 and CDR2 from the germline V gene are LGHDT and YNNKEL (reference sequence). This CDR3 has 16 amino acids. CDR3 protein: CASSQQTSGRSYEQYF. CDR3 nucleotides: TGTGCCAGCAGCCAACAAACTAGCGGGAGGTCCTACGAGCAGTACTTC.

V gene TRBV7-3 combines with J gene TRBJ1-1; 9 positions match TRBD1. The CDR3 extends over 16 amino acids. The junction had 13 bases not matched to a gene; V was cut back by 5 bases and J by 6 bases. Germline values: CDR1 SGHTA, CDR2 FQGTGA. CDR3 loop: CASSPTTGQGRAEAFF. The CDR3 DNA sequence: TGTGCCAGCAGCCCTACGACGGGACAGGGAAGGGCTGAAGCTTTCTTT.

The rearrangement uses TRBV15 and TRBJ1-2, with a weak D call TRBD1 (6 bases). V was pared by 5 bases and J by 2 bases, with 9 bases between. The CDR3 sequence is 13 residues long. Germline V CDR1 and CDR2: LNHNV, YYDKDF (reference sequence). CDR3 sequence (DNA): TGTGCCACCAGCCGAGGGGGGAACTATGGCTACACCTTC. Residues: CATSRGGNYGYTF.

This clone was counted a few times. The chain joins TRBV19 to TRBJ1-2; D unresolved. The CDR3 totals 13 residues. Germline CDR1 and CDR2: LNHDA and SQIVND (reference sequence). V lost 2 bases and J 2 bases, leaving 6 bases between the germline ends. CDR3 amino acids: CASSIRPNYGYTF. Written as DNA, the CDR3 is TGTGCCAGTAGTATAAGACCGAACTATGGCTACACCTTC.

The chain links TRBV5-1 to TRBJ2-5; no firm D call. The CDR3 is 14 amino acids. Trimming shortened V by 0 bases and J by 0 bases, and 6 bases separated the two germline ends. Germline values: CDR1 SGHRS, CDR2 YFSETQ. CDR3 region: CASSLGSNQETQYF. The CDR3 region has the DNA TGCGCCAGCAGCTTGGGATCTAACCAAGAGACCCAGTACTTC.

The rearrangement links TRBV30 to TRBJ2-2, with D possibly TRBD1 on 5 matching bases. The V gene's germline CDR1 is GTSNPN and CDR2 SVGIG (reference sequence). This CDR3 comprises 14 residues. The CDR3 DNA follows: TGTGCTGTCGAAAGGACACTGGGGCTCGGGGAGCTGTTTTTT. Residues: CAVERTLGLGELFF. The whole variable domain, remainder taken from reference TRBV30 and TRBJ2-2, is SQTIHQWPATLVQPVGSPLSLECTVEGTSNPNLYWYRQAAGRGLQLLFYSVGIGQISSEVPQNLSASRPQDRQFILSSKKLLLSDSGFYLCAVERTLGLGELFFGEGSRLTVL.

The chain employs TRBV4-3 and TRBJ1-2; D is unclear. CDR3 length: 14 amino acids. Trimming stripped 0 bases from V and 0 bases from J, with 5 bases between. Per germline, CDR1 LGHNA and CDR2 YSLEER. The chain's CDR3 is CASSQDSSNYGYTF. The DNA of the CDR3 is TGCGCCAGCAGCCAAGATAGTTCTAACTATGGCTACACCTTC.

The chain uses TRBV29-1 and TRBJ1-1; 7 bases match TRBD1. Trimming took 7 bases from V and 1 from J; bases not matched to a gene: 6. This CDR3 spans 13 amino acids. Germline assignment: CDR1 SQVTM and CDR2 ANQGSEA. The CDR3 DNA sequence: TGCAGCGGCCAGGGACAGCCGAACACTGAAGCTTTCTTT. This sequence encodes CSGQGQPNTEAFF.

The chain employs TRBV30 and TRBJ1-2; D unresolved. This CDR3 contains 12 residues. From germline, CDR1 is GTSNPN and CDR2 SVGIG (reference sequence). V was cut by 0 bases and J by 5 bases, with 7 bases left in between. This CDR3 is CAWSVKGYGYTF. In nucleotides, the CDR3 is TGTGCCTGGAGTGTAAAGGGTTATGGCTACACCTTC.

The chain links TRBV10-3 to TRBJ2-1, with TRBD2 identical over 10 bases. The CDR3 has 16 residues. Germline loops: CDR1 ENHRY, CDR2 SYGVKD. J gave up 0 bases and V 5 bases, and 4 bases lay outside the gene matches. The chain's CDR3 is CAISTGTSASYNEQFF. The CDR3 nucleotides are TGTGCCATCAGTACCGGGACTAGCGCCTCCTACAATGAGCAGTTCTTC.

This clone was recorded a few times. The rearrangement links TRBV18 to TRBJ1-1; TRBD1 is a possible D gene (5 bases). This CDR3 has 13 residues. Germline V gene sequence: CDR1 KGHSH, CDR2 LQKENI. Trimming took off 3 bases at V and 3 bases at J, with 8 bases between the two ends. CDR3 coding DNA: TGTGCCAGCTCACCTGGGGGGGACACTGAAGCTTTCTTT. Translating gives CASSPGGDTEAFF.

V gene TRBV18 combines with J gene TRBJ1-2; 12 nucleotides agree with TRBD1. Trimming at V came to 8 bases and at J to 8 bases, leaving 9 bases not matched to a gene. Germline lookup yields CDR1 KGHSH and CDR2 LQKENI. This CDR3 is 14 amino acids long. The CDR3: CASRNSGTGGGYTF. Here the CDR3 DNA reads TGTGCCAGCCGAAATTCCGGGACAGGGGGCGGCTACACCTTC.